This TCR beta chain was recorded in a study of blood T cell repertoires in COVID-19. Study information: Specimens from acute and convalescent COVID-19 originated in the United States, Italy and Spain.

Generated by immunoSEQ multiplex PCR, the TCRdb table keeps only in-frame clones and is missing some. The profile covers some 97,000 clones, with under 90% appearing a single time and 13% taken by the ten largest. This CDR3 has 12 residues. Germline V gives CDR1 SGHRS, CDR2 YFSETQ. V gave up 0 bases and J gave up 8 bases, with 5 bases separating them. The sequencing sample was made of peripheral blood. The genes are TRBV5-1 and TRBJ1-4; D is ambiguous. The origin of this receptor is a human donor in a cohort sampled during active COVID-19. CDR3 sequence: CASSLDGEKLFF. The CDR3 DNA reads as TGCGCCAGCAGCTTGGACGGGGAAAAACTGTTTTTT.